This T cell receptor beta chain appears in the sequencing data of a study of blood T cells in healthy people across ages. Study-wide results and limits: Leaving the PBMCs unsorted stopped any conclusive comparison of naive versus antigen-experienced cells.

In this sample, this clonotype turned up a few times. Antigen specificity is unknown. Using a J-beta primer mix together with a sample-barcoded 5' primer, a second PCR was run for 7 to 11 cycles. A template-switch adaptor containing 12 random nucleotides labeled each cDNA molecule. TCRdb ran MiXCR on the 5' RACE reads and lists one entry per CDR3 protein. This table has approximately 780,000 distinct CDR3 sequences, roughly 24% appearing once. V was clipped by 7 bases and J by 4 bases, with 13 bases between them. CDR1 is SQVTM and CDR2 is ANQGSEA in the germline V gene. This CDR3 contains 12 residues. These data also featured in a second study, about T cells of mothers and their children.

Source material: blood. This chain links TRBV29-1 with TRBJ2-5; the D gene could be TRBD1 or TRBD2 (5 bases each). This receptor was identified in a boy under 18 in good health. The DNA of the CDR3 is TGCAGCGCCCAATGGGGGTCAGAGACCCAGTACTTC. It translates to CSAQWGSETQYF.